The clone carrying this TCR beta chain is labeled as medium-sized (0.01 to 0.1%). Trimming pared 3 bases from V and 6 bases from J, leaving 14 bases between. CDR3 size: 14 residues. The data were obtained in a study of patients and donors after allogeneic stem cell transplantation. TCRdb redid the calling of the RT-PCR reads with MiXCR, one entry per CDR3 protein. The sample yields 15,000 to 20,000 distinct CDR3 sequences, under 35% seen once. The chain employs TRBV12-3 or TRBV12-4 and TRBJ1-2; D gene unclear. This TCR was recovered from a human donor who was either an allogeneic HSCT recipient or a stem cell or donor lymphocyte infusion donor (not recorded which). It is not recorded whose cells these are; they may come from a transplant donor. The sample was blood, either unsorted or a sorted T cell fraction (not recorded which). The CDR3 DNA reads TGTGCCAGCAGTTTTCTCGGCAGCCGGAATGGCTACACCTTC. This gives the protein CASSFLGSRNGYTF.